What follows describes a single T cell receptor (beta chain). TCRdb's copy holds only in-frame clones and misses some; the assay was immunoSEQ multiplex PCR. The table lists around 95,000 clones, just under 85% of them singletons, with roughly 13% in the top ten. The data were taken from a study of blood T cell repertoires in COVID-19. CDR1 is SGHTA and CDR2 is FQGTGA in the germline V gene. Between the trimmed V and J ends, which lost 2 bases and 3 bases, there was a span of 13 bases. The CDR3 spans 15 residues. The sequencing sample was made of peripheral blood. The chain uses TRBV7-3 and TRBJ1-2; no clear D gene. This clonotype was obtained from a man over 45 with active or convalescent COVID-19. The CDR3 loop is CASSLEPGLDYGYTF. The DNA for the CDR3 is TGTGCCAGCAGCTTAGAACCCGGGTTGGACTATGGCTACACCTTC.